This TCR beta chain stems from a study of T cells in Graves' hyperthyroidism and ophthalmopathy. The source material, RNA transcripts, was used to amplify TCR beta CDR3 regions. A first-round RT-PCR of the TCR CDR3 used the HTBI primer set. TCRdb analysed the multiplex PCR reads with MiXCR anew, one entry per CDR3 protein. Altogether under 400,000 distinct CDR3 sequences are present, 13% to 15% being singletons, with the ten largest covering about 21%. A patient was excluded if there was uncontrolled infection, other autoimmune disease, pregnancy or lactation. V lost 5 bases and J 0 bases, leaving 4 bases between the germline ends. Germline CDR1 is LGHDT and CDR2 is YNNKEL (reference sequence). The CDR3 covers 12 residues. Broader study findings: In validation, the model predicted ophthalmopathy. These predictions came a median about 6.2 months before onset.

The table lists this clonotype with many counts. The antigen remains undetermined. This sequence joins TRBV3-1 and TRBJ2-5; the D is unclear. The clonotype comes from a woman aged 60-70 years with Graves' ophthalmopathy. The sequenced sample consisted of blood. The CDR3 DNA reads as TGTGCCAGCAGCTACGACCAAGAGACCCAGTACTTC. Protein product: CASSYDQETQYF.